The rows below give T cell receptor beta chains drawn from one sample of a study of cytotoxic CD8 clonotypes in ibrutinib-treated CLL. Assay: immunoSEQ multiplex PCR; the TCRdb copy retains only in-frame clones and omits some. The sample lists about 140,000 clones, approximately 89% seen once, with 11% in the top ten. This specimen consisted of PBMCs, obtained after 12 months of ibrutinib treatment. The receptor source for this set is a human donor with chronic lymphocytic leukemia. CDR3s include the opening cysteine and the closing phenylalanine or tryptophan. Each record gives: clone size, V gene, D gene, J gene, CDR3 protein, CDR3 DNA. A D gene is named only where the DNA matches it firmly. Clone size is stated in some rows and not others, as once, few, many or a class when expanded.

-	TRBV7-2	-	TRBJ2-5	CASSSGSEETQYF	TGTGCCAGCAGCTCGGGGTCCGAAGAGACCCAGTACTTC
-	TRBV7-3	-	TRBJ2-1	CASSPVWSQFF	TGTGCCAGCAGCCCGGTTTGGTCGCAGTTCTTC
few	TRBV2	TRBD1	TRBJ2-3	CASRPNDRGVQYF	TGTGCCAGCAGACCCAACGACAGGGGGGTGCAGTATTTT
-	TRBV29-1	-	TRBJ1-4	CSAPIGDSKLFF	TGCAGCGCTCCGATTGGGGACTCCAAACTGTTTTTT
-	TRBV9	-	TRBJ2-7	CASSGNSGVGEQYF	TGTGCCAGCAGCGGAAATAGTGGGGTGGGCGAGCAGTACTTC
-	TRBV18	-	TRBJ2-7	CASSPSSLEQYF	TGTGCCAGCTCACCATCCTCCCTCGAGCAGTACTTC
-	TRBV7-7	-	TRBJ2-5	CASSPRPQQYF	TGTGCTAGCAGCCCCCGCCCCCAGCAGTACTTC
once	TRBV29-1	-	TRBJ2-1	CSVAPLGGEQFF	TGCAGCGTTGCCCCCCTAGGGGGGGAGCAGTTCTTC
-	TRBV5-1	TRBD2	TRBJ2-3	CASGRSSGRAGDTQYF	TGCGCCAGTGGACGATCTAGCGGGAGGGCCGGTGATACGCAGTATTTT
-	TRBV6-6	-	TRBJ2-1	CASRAQGYEQFF	TGTGCCAGCAGGGCACAGGGTTATGAGCAGTTCTTC
-	TRBV4-3	-	TRBJ2-2	CASSPVDGSAGELFF	TGCGCCAGCAGCCCAGTTGACGGGAGTGCCGGGGAGCTGTTTTTT
-	TRBV27	-	TRBJ2-3	CASTLRSLSTDTQYF	TGTGCCAGCACTCTTCGAAGTCTTAGCACAGATACGCAGTATTTT
-	TRBV5-1	-	TRBJ2-1	CASSSGGQGEQFF	TGCGCCAGCAGCTCTGGAGGTCAAGGGGAGCAGTTCTTC
-	TRBV6-5	-	TRBJ2-1	CASSPPSGSEQFF	TGTGCCAGCAGTCCTCCTTCAGGTTCTGAGCAGTTCTTC
-	TRBV5-6	-	TRBJ1-5	CASSFSGQPQHF	TGTGCCAGCAGCTTTTCCGGGCAGCCCCAGCATTTT
-	TRBV10-2	-	TRBJ2-3	CASSLGQLTDTQYF	TGCGCCAGCAGTCTTGGACAGCTCACAGATACGCAGTATTTT
-	TRBV11-2	-	TRBJ2-5	CASSSAGGVTRTQYF	TGTGCCAGCAGCTCTGCCGGCGGGGTGACGAGGACCCAGTACTTC
-	TRBV7-2	-	TRBJ2-2	CASSLSEAAGELFF	TGTGCCAGCAGCTTATCGGAGGCCGCCGGGGAGCTGTTTTTT
once	TRBV9	-	TRBJ1-2	CASSVAAGRDYGYTF	TGTGCCAGCAGCGTAGCGGCGGGGCGAGACTATGGCTACACCTTC
-	TRBV12-5	-	TRBJ2-1	CASGLSDEQFF	TGTGCTAGTGGTTTGAGCGATGAGCAGTTCTTC
-	TRBV5-1	-	TRBJ2-1	CASSSGGASNEQFF	TGCGCCAGCAGCTCGGGCGGGGCGAGCAATGAGCAGTTCTTC
-	TRBV13	-	TRBJ2-7	CASSLGRQKSSYEQYF	TGTGCCAGCAGCTTAGGAAGACAGAAAAGCTCCTACGAGCAGTACTTC
-	TRBV25-1	-	TRBJ2-1	CASSESTGSSYNEQFF	TGTGCCAGCAGTGAATCCACGGGGAGCTCCTACAATGAGCAGTTCTTC
-	TRBV5-4	-	TRBJ2-7	CASSWGKDSYEQYF	TGTGCCAGCAGCTGGGGGAAGGACTCCTACGAGCAGTACTTC
-	TRBV6-5	-	TRBJ2-7	CASSRTGSEPYEQYF	TGTGCCAGCAGCCGAACAGGGAGTGAGCCCTACGAGCAGTACTTC